This T cell receptor (beta chain) was observed in a study of blood T cell repertoires in COVID-19. TCRdb's table, derived via immunoSEQ multiplex PCR, lists solely in-frame clones and lacks some. The sample records some 160,000 clones, approximately 79% being singletons. Trimming pared 6 bases from V and 6 bases from J, leaving 14 bases between. The CDR3 runs 13 residues. Looked up from germline, CDR1 is MNHEY and CDR2 is SMNVEV (reference sequence). Specimen: PBMCs or T cells enriched from blood (not recorded which). This receptor was taken from a woman in her seventies in a cohort exposed to, infected with or recovered from COVID-19 (not recorded which). The gene calls are TRBV27 and TRBJ1-1; D remains ambiguous. In DNA, the CDR3 is TGTGCCAGCAGCCGAAACCGGGGAGCTGAAGCTTTCTTT. Amino acids: CASSRNRGAEAFF.